This T cell receptor (beta chain) was found in a study of shared clonotypes between healthy human individuals. Findings of the study overall: Generation of non-shared clonotypes was less probable than generation of clonotypes shared by all four donors.

This clone was detected once. What it binds is unknown. This CDR3 is also generated by other DNA sequences in the sample. From CD4+ cells came CD45RA+ naive and CD45RA-negative memory subsets. Some clones are missing from TCRdb's copy, which holds only in-frame ones; the method was immunoSEQ multiplex PCR. The table includes about 1.1 million clones, 75% to 80% detected once. The CDR3 extends over 15 amino acids. V trimming: 0 bases; J trimming: 2 bases; junction bases outside the gene matches: 1. The germline gives CDR1 MNHEY, CDR2 SMNVEV (reference sequence). This clonotype was sampled from a man younger than 35 in good health. Some clones in this sample may be carry-over from other donors' samples. V and J are TRBV27 and TRBJ2-7; TRBD2 matches at 10 bases. Sequencing was performed on memory CD4+ T cells from PBMCs. Subset denoted: CD45RA-negative fraction. DNA for the CDR3: TGTGCCAGCAGTTTATCGCTAGCGGGAGCCTACGAGCAGTACTTC. This encodes CASSLSLAGAYEQYF.